This TCR beta chain was identified in a study of cytomegalovirus exposure and HLA in healthy donors. Study-wide results and limits: The study put 150 or so TCR beta chains on its list as cytomegalovirus-associated.

Germline V gene lookup returns CDR1 SGHTA and CDR2 FQGTGA. The CDR3 is 15 amino acids. Unmatched junction bases numbered 4, after V lost 3 bases and J lost 3 bases. Concerning this clone: The antigen is unknown.

Use of 60 Vbeta and 13 Jbeta primers characterized the PCR. Clones were sequenced by immunoSEQ multiplex PCR, and TCRdb holds only the in-frame ones, with some missing. The table shows 150,000 to 200,000 clones, with over 75% occurring only once. The sample consisted of PBMCs. This sequence was found in a human donor in good health. The chain couples TRBV7-3 to TRBJ2-3; 9 nucleotides line up with TRBD1. DNA of the CDR3: TGTGCCAGCAGCTTCGGGACAGGGAGGACAGATACGCAGTATTTT. It translates to CASSFGTGRTDTQYF.